What follows is one TCR beta chain and its context. Its antigen is not known. The method was immunoSEQ multiplex PCR; TCRdb's version includes in-frame clones alone and lacks a portion of them. The sample lists roughly 110,000 clones, about nine tenths occurring once. The data were taken from a study of graft-versus-host responses after intestinal transplantation. The clonotype was recovered from a human donor who was the organ donor for an intestinal transplant. The specimen comprised unstimulated CD4+ T cells sorted from spleen or lymph node cells, sampled before transplant.

The CDR3: CASTPVGGDTGELFF. The CDR3 DNA reads TGTGCCAGCACCCCCGTGGGTGGCGACACCGGGGAGCTGTTTTTT. This chain joins TRBV6-1 and TRBJ2-2, with D hard to call. V was clipped by 7 bases and J by 3 bases, with 15 bases between them. The CDR3 runs 15 residues. Germline CDR1 and CDR2: MNHNS and SASEGT.